What follows are 30 T cell receptor beta chains derived from one specimen sequenced in a study of cytomegalovirus exposure and HLA in healthy donors. In the PCR, 60 Vbeta and 13 Jbeta primers were used. Some clones are missing from TCRdb's copy, which holds only in-frame ones; the method was immunoSEQ multiplex PCR. The sample shows about 55,000 clones, about 67% of them seen only once. Sequencing input: PBMCs. The receptor set was obtained from a middle-aged man in good health and CMV-seropositive.

This clone has only a few counts. The chain links TRBV5-4 to TRBJ1-2; 7 nucleotides line up with TRBD1. The CDR3 runs to 15 residues. V dropped 5 bases and J dropped 3; count of bases not matched to a gene: 10. CDR1 and CDR2 from the germline V gene are SGHNT and YYREEE (reference sequence). The CDR3: CASSSRRDRDYGYTF. The CDR3 DNA sequence: TGTGCCAGCAGTTCTCGCCGGGACAGAGACTATGGCTACACCTTC.

This chain uses TRBV6-6 with TRBJ1-1; D is possibly TRBD1 (5 bases). Trimming removed 2 bases from V and 5 bases from J, with 12 bases in between. CDR3 size: 14 residues. Germline-derived CDR1 and CDR2 are MNHNY and SVGAGI (reference sequence). The CDR3 coding sequence is TGTGCCAGCAGTTACCCGACCGGGGGAACTGAAGCTTTCTTT. Translation gives CASSYPTGGTEAFF.

V gene TRBV6-4 combines with J gene TRBJ2-2, with a weak D call TRBD1 (6 bases). Germline V CDR1 and CDR2: MRHNA, SNTAGT. The CDR3 runs 15 residues. Trimming removed 4 bases at V and 3 bases at J, with 12 bases between. The CDR3 bases are TGTGCCAGCAGTGGATCAAAGGGGGACACCGGGGAGCTGTTTTTT. Amino acids: CASSGSKGDTGELFF.

The genes are TRBV6-5 and TRBJ1-2; 8 bases line up with TRBD1. Losses at the gene ends were 6 bases for V and 4 bases for J; bases not matched to a gene: 10. The CDR3 covers 15 residues. Germline V lookup: CDR1 MNHEY, CDR2 SVGAGI. CDR3 in DNA: TGTGCCAGCAGACCCTCCGGGACAGGAGCCTATGGCTACACCTTC. Encoded protein: CASRPSGTGAYGYTF.

The rearrangement uses TRBV7-3 and TRBJ1-1; no clear D gene. V was cut by 2 bases and J by 8 bases, with 12 bases left in between. Germline lookup yields CDR1 SGHTA and CDR2 FQGTGA. This CDR3 spans 13 amino acids. This CDR3 reads CASSLEPQREAFF. The CDR3 bases are TGTGCCAGCAGCTTAGAACCTCAACGGGAAGCTTTCTTT. Full variable domain (outside the CDR3, taken from reference TRBV7-3 and TRBJ1-1): GAGVSQTPSNKVTEKGKYVELRCDPISGHTALYWYRQSLGQGPEFLIYFQGTGAADDSGLPNDRFFAVRPEGSVSTLKIQRTERGDSAVYLCASSLEPQREAFFGQGTRLTVV.

V and J are TRBV5-4 and TRBJ2-5; 8 nucleotides agree with TRBD1. The V segment lost 4 bases and the J segment 5 bases; nucleotides outside the gene matches: 7. Per germline, CDR1 SGHNT and CDR2 YYREEE (reference sequence). The CDR3 has 14 residues. The CDR3 region has the DNA TGTGCCAGCAGCCTGGGACAGGAGGAGGAGACCCAGTACTTC. Translated: CASSLGQEEETQYF.

The chain links TRBV7-9 to TRBJ1-2; D is uncertain. Germline V CDR1 and CDR2: SEHNR, FQNEAQ (reference sequence). This CDR3 has 14 amino acids. The ends were cut back, 5 bases at V and 7 bases at J, with 17 bases in the middle. The CDR3 bases are TGTGCCAGCAGCCCCGACACCAGAGGGAGTGGCTACACCTTC. Amino acids: CASSPDTRGSGYTF.

The chain links TRBV7-2 to TRBJ2-7, with TRBD2 matching 11 bases. Trimming at V came to 4 bases and at J to 2 bases, leaving 10 bases not matched to a gene. This CDR3 spans 17 amino acids. Germline assignment: CDR1 SGHTA and CDR2 FQGNSA. The CDR3 spells CASSSLLTSGGTYEQYF. In DNA form, the CDR3 reads TGTGCCAGCAGCTCGCTCTTAACTAGCGGGGGAACCTACGAGCAGTACTTC.

The genes are TRBV4-1 and TRBJ2-1; 11 bases match TRBD2. The CDR3 sequence is 16 residues long. With V trimmed by 3 bases and J by 5 bases, 6 bases remained unmatched. Per germline, CDR1 MGHRA and CDR2 YSYEKL. The DNA for the CDR3 is TGCGCCAGCAGCCACCTTAGCGGGGGGGCCAACAATGAGCAGTTCTTC. Amino acids: CASSHLSGGANNEQFF.

The rearrangement uses TRBV5-6 and TRBJ2-5; maybe TRBD2 (5 bases). The CDR3 is 14 amino acids. Trimming removed 3 bases at V and 5 bases at J, with 14 bases between. Germline lookup yields CDR1 SGHDT and CDR2 YYEEEE. CDR3 protein: CASSSRTGEETQYF. Here the CDR3 DNA reads TGTGCCAGCAGCTCCAGGACTGGAGAGGAGACCCAGTACTTC.

The chain uses TRBV30 and TRBJ1-5; no firm D call. The CDR3 runs to 13 residues. V gave up 2 bases and J gave up 5 bases, with 10 bases separating them. CDR1 is GTSNPN and CDR2 is SVGIG in the germline V gene (reference sequence). CDR3 in DNA: TGTGCCTGGAGTCCGAGTGGTGATCAGCCCCAGCATTTT. Its protein is CAWSPSGDQPQHF.

J is TRBJ1-1 and V is TRBV18; no clear D. This CDR3 is 18 amino acids long. In germline, CDR1 is KGHSH, CDR2 LQKENI. Trimming pared 3 bases from V and 2 bases from J, leaving 22 bases between. The CDR3 nucleotides read TGTGCCAGCTCACCCCTGCCGGGATCCTTGGGCCCTAACACTGAAGCTTTCTTT. It specifies CASSPLPGSLGPNTEAFF.

This rearrangement joins TRBV27 to TRBJ2-7; D is uncertain. The V gene lost 5 bases and the J gene lost 0 bases, with 17 bases spanning the gap. CDR1 is MNHEY, CDR2 SMNVEV, per germline (reference sequence). The CDR3 is 16 amino acids. The CDR3 bases are TGTGCCAGCAGTCACGGTTGGGCGACCGACTCCTACGAGCAGTACTTC. Translating it yields CASSHGWATDSYEQYF.

This clone has only one observation. The chain joins TRBV6-1 to TRBJ1-4; possibly TRBD1 for D (6 bases). Trimming took 2 bases from V and 4 from J, leaving 14 bases between them. This CDR3 has 16 residues. Germline CDR1 MNHNS, CDR2 SASEGT. CDR3 amino acids: CASSERGGIINEKLFF. The CDR3 coding sequence is TGTGCCAGCAGTGAAAGGGGGGGAATTATTAATGAAAAACTGTTTTTT.

This clone was detected a few times. This rearrangement joins TRBV5-4 to TRBJ2-1; tentative D call: TRBD1 (6 bases). Germline V gene lookup returns CDR1 SGHNT and CDR2 YYREEE (reference sequence). Trimming removed 3 bases at V and 3 bases at J, with 10 bases between. This CDR3 is 14 amino acids long. The DNA for the CDR3 is TGTGCCAGCAGCTGGTCAGGGGTCTACAATGAGCAGTTCTTC. This gives the protein CASSWSGVYNEQFF. Variable domain in full (rest from reference TRBV5-4 and TRBJ2-1): ETGVTQSPTHLIKTRGQQVTLRCSSQSGHNTVSWYQQALGQGPQFIFQYYREEENGRGNFPPRFSGLQFPNYSSELNVNALELDDSALYLCASSWSGVYNEQFFGPGTRLTVL.

The chain links TRBV5-4 to TRBJ2-1; a possible D gene is TRBD2 (7 bases). The V end lost 2 bases, the J end lost 9 bases, and 15 bases lay between the germline ends. Germline assignment: CDR1 SGHNT and CDR2 YYREEE (reference sequence). The CDR3 is 14 residues long. The CDR3 loop reads CASSFEGGRIEQFF. The CDR3 DNA is TGTGCCAGCAGCTTTGAGGGGGGGCGGATTGAGCAGTTCTTC.

The J gene is TRBJ1-2, the V gene TRBV6-1; no firm D call. The germline gives CDR1 MNHNS, CDR2 SASEGT. The length of the CDR3 is 12 residues. V was trimmed by 6 bases and J by 3 bases, leaving 8 bases between them. CDR3 residues: CASRAGDYGYTF. The CDR3 bases are TGTGCCAGCAGGGCCGGAGACTATGGCTACACCTTC.

In this sample, this clone turned up a few times. The chain has TRBV7-9 and TRBJ1-5, with TRBD1 matching over 11 bases. The trim removed 5 bases at V and 10 bases at J, leaving 16 bases unmatched. The CDR3 spans 17 residues. Germline CDR1 is SEHNR and CDR2 is FQNEAQ (reference sequence). Here the CDR3 reads CASSLTRLGTGGDPQHF. The CDR3 DNA follows: TGTGCCAGCAGCCTAACGAGGTTGGGGACAGGGGGTGATCCCCAGCATTTT.

The V and J genes are TRBV6-1 and TRBJ1-3; 7 bases fit TRBD1. The CDR3 spans 16 residues. The V segment lost 1 base and the J segment 2 bases; nucleotides outside the gene matches: 5. From germline, CDR1 is MNHNS and CDR2 SASEGT. The CDR3 is CASSEDRGITGNTIYF. The DNA for the CDR3 is TGTGCCAGCAGTGAAGACAGGGGAATAACTGGAAACACCATATATTTT.

The rearrangement joins TRBV6-5 to TRBJ2-1, with 8 bases that match TRBD2. Germline assignment: CDR1 MNHEY and CDR2 SVGAGI. V gave up 0 bases and J gave up 7 bases; unmatched junction bases: 8. The CDR3 spans 16 residues. In nucleotides, the CDR3 is TGTGCCAGCAGTTACTCGATGCGGGGGGCTAGAAATGAGCAGTTCTTC. This translates into CASSYSMRGARNEQFF.

The count of this clone is one. The chain links TRBV7-8 to TRBJ1-1; D call uncertain. Trimming shortened V by 2 bases and J by 6 bases, and 16 bases separated the two germline ends. The length of the CDR3 is 15 residues. Germline CDR1 reads SGHVS; CDR2 reads FQNEAQ. The CDR3 protein is CASSLRDRVFAEAFF. The CDR3 region has the DNA TGTGCCAGCAGCTTACGGGATCGTGTCTTCGCTGAAGCTTTCTTT.

This rearrangement joins TRBV7-9 to TRBJ2-2; tentative D call: TRBD2 (5 bases). Germline V CDR1 and CDR2: SEHNR, FQNEAQ (reference sequence). With 1 base removed from V and 7 bases from J, the gap between germline ends came to 7 bases. The CDR3 length is 13 residues. The CDR3 is CASSLGGSGELFF. For the CDR3, the DNA is TGTGCCAGCAGCTTAGGAGGGAGCGGGGAGCTGTTTTTT.

This chain joins TRBV10-1 and TRBJ2-3; D is unresolved. The V end lost 3 bases, the J end lost 0 bases, and 4 bases lay between the germline ends. Germline V gene data show CDR1 as WNHNN and CDR2 as SYGVQD (reference sequence). The CDR3 loop spans 13 amino acids. CDR3 amino acids: CASSETSTDTQYF. In DNA, the CDR3 is TGCGCCAGCAGTGAAACTAGCACAGATACGCAGTATTTT.

In regard to this clone: One end of the junction fails to match germline, which may point to a read error. The chain is built from TRBV14 and TRBJ1-2; no reliable D call. This CDR3 spans 14 amino acids. Germline CDR1 SGHDN, CDR2 FVKESK. The chain's CDR3 is CASSQVGGGWFRNF. The CDR3 DNA reads as TGTGCCAGCAGCCAAGTAGGCGGTGGATGGTTTAGGAACTTC.

This clone was counted only a few times. The rearrangement uses TRBV4-3 and TRBJ1-4; D perhaps matches TRBD1 (6 bases). Trimming stripped 1 base from V and 0 bases from J, with 15 bases between. Germline CDR1 reads LGHNA; CDR2 reads YSLEER. The CDR3 length is 18 residues. This CDR3 is CASSQGKQRTATNEKLFF. The CDR3, as DNA: TGCGCCAGCAGCCAAGGGAAACAGCGGACAGCAACTAATGAAAAACTGTTTTTT.

The chain uses TRBV6-5 and TRBJ1-5; maybe TRBD1 (6 bases). This CDR3 spans 15 amino acids. V gave up 5 bases and J gave up 9 bases, with 20 bases separating them. CDR1 is MNHEY, CDR2 SVGAGI, per germline. DNA of the CDR3: TGTGCCAGCAGTCCCGGGACATCGAAAGGTCCGCCCCAGCATTTT. It is translated as CASSPGTSKGPPQHF.

This chain joins TRBV29-1 and TRBJ2-5, with D perhaps TRBD1 (6 bases). The CDR3 is made up of 14 amino acids. V dropped 7 bases and J dropped 2 bases, with 17 bases sitting between them. The germline CDR1 and CDR2 sequences are SQVTM and ANQGSEA. In DNA, the CDR3 is TGCAGCGCAGAGCTGGGGGCAGGGCAAGAGACCCAGTACTTC. Amino acid sequence: CSAELGAGQETQYF. The whole variable domain, filled in from reference TRBV29-1 and TRBJ2-5, reads SAVISQKPSRDICQRGTSLTIQCQVDSQVTMMFWYRQQPGQSLTLIATANQGSEATYESGFVIDKFPISRPNLTFSTLTVSNMSPEDSSIYLCSAELGAGQETQYFGPGTRLLVL.

This rearrangement joins TRBV19 to TRBJ1-5, with 8 bases that match TRBD1. The CDR3 consists of 16 residues. J lost 0 bases, V lost 10 bases, and 11 bases had no gene match. The germline V gene has CDR1 LNHDA and CDR2 SQIVND (reference sequence). Written as DNA, the CDR3 is TGTGCCACCAACAAGGACAGGGACCTTAGCAATCAGCCCCAGCATTTT. This codes for CATNKDRDLSNQPQHF.

As to this clone: One junction end disagrees with the germline gene, perhaps due to a read error. The V call is TRBV4-3, the J call TRBJ1-1; D perhaps matches TRBD1 (6 bases). The CDR3 totals 13 residues. The germline V gene has CDR1 LGHNA and CDR2 YSLEER. The CDR3 DNA sequence: TGCGCCGGCAGCCTACAGGGTAGAGGGGAAGCTTTCTTT. Protein product: CAGSLQGRGEAFF.

The V gene is TRBV30, the J gene TRBJ2-7; D might be TRBD1 (5 bases). This CDR3 is built from 14 residues. Germline V gene lookup returns CDR1 GTSNPN and CDR2 SVGIG (reference sequence). Trimming cost V 2 bases and J 3 bases, with 14 bases left between them. The CDR3 nucleotides read TGTGCCTGGAGTACCAACAGGAACTACTACGAGCAGTACTTC. Translating it yields CAWSTNRNYYEQYF.